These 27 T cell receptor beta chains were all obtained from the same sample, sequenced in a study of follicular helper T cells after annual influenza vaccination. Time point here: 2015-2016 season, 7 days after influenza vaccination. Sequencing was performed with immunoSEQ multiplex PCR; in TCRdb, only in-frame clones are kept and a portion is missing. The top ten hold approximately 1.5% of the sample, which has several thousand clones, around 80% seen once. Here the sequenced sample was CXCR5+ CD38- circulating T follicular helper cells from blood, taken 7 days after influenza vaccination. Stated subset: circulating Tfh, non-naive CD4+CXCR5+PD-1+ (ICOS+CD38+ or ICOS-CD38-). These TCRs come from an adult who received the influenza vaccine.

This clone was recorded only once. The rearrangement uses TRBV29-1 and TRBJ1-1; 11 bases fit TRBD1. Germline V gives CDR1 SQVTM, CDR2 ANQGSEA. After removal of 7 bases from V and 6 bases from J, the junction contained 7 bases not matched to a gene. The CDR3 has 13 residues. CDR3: CSGGQGADAEAFF. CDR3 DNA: TGCAGCGGCGGACAGGGGGCTGATGCTGAAGCTTTCTTT. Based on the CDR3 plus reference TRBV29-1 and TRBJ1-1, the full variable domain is SAVISQKPSRDICQRGTSLTIQCQVDSQVTMMFWYRQQPGQSLTLIATANQGSEATYESGFVIDKFPISRPNLTFSTLTVSNMSPEDSSIYLCSGGQGADAEAFFGQGTRLTVV.

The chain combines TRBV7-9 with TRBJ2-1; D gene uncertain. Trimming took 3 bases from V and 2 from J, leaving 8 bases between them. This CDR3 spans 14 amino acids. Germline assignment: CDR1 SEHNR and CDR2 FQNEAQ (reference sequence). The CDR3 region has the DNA TGTGCCAGCAGCTTCGGCGACACCTACAATGAGCAGTTCTTC. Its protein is CASSFGDTYNEQFF.

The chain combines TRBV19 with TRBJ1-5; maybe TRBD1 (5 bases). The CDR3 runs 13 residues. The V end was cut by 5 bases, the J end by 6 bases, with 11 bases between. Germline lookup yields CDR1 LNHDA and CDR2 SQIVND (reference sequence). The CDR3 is CASSAGHFQPQHF. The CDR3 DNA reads TGTGCCAGTAGTGCTGGACATTTTCAGCCCCAGCATTTT.

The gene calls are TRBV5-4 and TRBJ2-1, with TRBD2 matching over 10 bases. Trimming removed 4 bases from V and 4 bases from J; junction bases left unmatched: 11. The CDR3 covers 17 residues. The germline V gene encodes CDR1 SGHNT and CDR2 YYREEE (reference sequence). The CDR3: CASSRITGLANYNEQFF. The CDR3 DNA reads TGTGCCAGCAGCAGAATAACGGGACTAGCGAATTACAATGAGCAGTTCTTC.

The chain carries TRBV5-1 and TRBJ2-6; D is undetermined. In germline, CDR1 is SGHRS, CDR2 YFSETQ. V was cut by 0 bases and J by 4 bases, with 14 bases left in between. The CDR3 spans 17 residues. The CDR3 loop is CASSLAVRGTGANVLTF. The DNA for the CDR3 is TGCGCCAGCAGCTTGGCCGTTAGAGGTACCGGGGCCAACGTCCTGACTTTC.

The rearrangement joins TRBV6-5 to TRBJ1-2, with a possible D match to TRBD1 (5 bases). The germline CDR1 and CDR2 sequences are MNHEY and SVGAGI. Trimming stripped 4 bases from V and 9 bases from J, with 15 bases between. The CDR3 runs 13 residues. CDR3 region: CASSSNRGVSYTF. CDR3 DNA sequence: TGTGCCAGCAGTTCCAATAGAGGGGTTAGCTACACCTTC.

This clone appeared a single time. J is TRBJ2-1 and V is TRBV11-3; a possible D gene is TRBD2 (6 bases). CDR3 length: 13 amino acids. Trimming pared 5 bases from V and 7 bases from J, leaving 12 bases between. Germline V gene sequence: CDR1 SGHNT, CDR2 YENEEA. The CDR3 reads CASSLSGGNEQFF. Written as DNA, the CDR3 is TGTGCCAGCAGCCTGAGTGGGGGGAATGAGCAGTTCTTC.

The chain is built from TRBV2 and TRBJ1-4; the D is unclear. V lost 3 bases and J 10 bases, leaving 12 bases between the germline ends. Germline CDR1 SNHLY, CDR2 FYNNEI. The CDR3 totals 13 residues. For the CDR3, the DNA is TGTGCCAGCAGTGAGGGATCCCTCGGAAAACTGTTTTTT. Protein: CASSEGSLGKLFF.

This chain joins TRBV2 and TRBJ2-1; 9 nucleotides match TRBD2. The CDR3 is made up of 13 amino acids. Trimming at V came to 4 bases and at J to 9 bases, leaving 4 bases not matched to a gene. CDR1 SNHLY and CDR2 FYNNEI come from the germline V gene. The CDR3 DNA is TGTGCCAGCAGTGTTCAAGCGGGAGGTGAGCAGTTCTTC. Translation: CASSVQAGGEQFF.

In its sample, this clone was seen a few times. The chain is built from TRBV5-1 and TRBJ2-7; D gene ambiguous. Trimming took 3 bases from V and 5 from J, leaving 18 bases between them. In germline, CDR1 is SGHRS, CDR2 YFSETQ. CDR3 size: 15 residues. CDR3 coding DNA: TGCGCCAGCAGCTCGACATTGGTGGATGGGGACGAGCAGTACTTC. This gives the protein CASSSTLVDGDEQYF.

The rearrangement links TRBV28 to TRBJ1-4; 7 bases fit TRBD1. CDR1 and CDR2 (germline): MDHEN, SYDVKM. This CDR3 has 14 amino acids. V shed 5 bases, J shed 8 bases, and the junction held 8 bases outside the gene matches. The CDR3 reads CASSPGTVREKLFF. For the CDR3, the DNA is TGTGCCAGCAGTCCAGGGACAGTAAGGGAAAAACTGTTTTTT. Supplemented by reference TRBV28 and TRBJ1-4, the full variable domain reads DVKVTQSSRYLVKRTGEKVFLECVQDMDHENMFWYRQDPGLGLRLIYFSYDVKMKEKGDIPEGYSVSREKKERFSLILESASTNQTSMYLCASSPGTVREKLFFGSGTQLSVL.

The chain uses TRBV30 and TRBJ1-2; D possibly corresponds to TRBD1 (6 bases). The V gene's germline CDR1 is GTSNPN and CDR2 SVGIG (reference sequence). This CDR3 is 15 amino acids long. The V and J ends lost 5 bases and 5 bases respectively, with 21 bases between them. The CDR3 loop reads CAWGPQDRAFYGYTF. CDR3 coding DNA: TGTGCCTGGGGCCCCCAGGACAGAGCATTTTATGGCTACACCTTC.

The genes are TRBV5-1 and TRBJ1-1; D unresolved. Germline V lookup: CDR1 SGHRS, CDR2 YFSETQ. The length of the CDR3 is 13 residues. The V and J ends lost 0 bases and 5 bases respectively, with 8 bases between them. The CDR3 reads CASSLGPMTEAFF. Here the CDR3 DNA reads TGCGCCAGCAGCTTGGGTCCGATGACTGAAGCTTTCTTT. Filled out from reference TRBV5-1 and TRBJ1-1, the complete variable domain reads KAGVTQTPRYLIKTRGQQVTLSCSPISGHRSVSWYQQTPGQGLQFLFEYFSETQRNKGNFPGRFSGRQFSNSRSEMNVSTLELGDSALYLCASSLGPMTEAFFGQGTRLTVV.

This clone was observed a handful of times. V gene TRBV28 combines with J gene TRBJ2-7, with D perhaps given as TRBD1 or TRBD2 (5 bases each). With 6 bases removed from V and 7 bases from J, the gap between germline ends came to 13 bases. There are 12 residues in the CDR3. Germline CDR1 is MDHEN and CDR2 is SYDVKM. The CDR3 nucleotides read TGTGCCAGCAGAAACGGGGCGCTGGAGCAGTACTTC. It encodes CASRNGALEQYF.

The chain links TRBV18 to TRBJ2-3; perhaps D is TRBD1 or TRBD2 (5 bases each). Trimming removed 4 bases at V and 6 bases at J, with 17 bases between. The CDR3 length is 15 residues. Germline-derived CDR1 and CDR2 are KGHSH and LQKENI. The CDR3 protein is CASSLLPGPQDTQYF. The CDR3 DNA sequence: TGTGCCAGCTCACTACTTCCGGGGCCCCAGGATACGCAGTATTTT.

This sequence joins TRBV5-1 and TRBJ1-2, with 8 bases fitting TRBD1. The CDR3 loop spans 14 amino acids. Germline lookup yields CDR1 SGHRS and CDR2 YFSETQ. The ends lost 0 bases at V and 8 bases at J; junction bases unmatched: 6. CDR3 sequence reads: CASSLGQGSEGYTF. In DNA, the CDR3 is TGCGCCAGCAGCTTGGGACAGGGGTCGGAGGGCTACACCTTC.

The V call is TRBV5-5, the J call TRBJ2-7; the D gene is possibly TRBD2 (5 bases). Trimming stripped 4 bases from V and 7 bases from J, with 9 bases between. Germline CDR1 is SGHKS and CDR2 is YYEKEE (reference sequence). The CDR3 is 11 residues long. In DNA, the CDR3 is TGTGCCAGCAGCCTTCCGGGGGAGCAGTACTTC. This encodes CASSLPGEQYF.

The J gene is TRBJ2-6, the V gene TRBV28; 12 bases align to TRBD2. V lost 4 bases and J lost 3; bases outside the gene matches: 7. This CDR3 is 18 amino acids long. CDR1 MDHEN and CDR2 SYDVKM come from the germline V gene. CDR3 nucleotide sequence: TGTGCCAGCAGTTCCTGGACTAGCGGGAAGGGTGGGGCCAACGTCCTGACTTTC. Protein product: CASSSWTSGKGGANVLTF. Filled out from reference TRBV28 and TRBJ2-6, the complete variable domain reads DVKVTQSSRYLVKRTGEKVFLECVQDMDHENMFWYRQDPGLGLRLIYFSYDVKMKEKGDIPEGYSVSREKKERFSLILESASTNQTSMYLCASSSWTSGKGGANVLTFGAGSRLTVL.

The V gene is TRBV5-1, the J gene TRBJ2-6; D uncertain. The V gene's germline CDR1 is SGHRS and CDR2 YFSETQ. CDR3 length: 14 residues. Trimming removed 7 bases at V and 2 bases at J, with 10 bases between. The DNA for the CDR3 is TGCGCCAGCGGCGAAAGAGCTGGGGCCAACGTCCTGACTTTC. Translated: CASGERAGANVLTF.

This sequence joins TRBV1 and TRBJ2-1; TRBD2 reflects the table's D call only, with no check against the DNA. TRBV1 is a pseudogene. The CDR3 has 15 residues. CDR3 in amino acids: CTSSQSGAFYNEQFF. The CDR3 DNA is TGCACCAGCAGCCAATCGGGAGCTTTTTACAATGAGCAGTTCTTC.

CDR3 DNA: TGTGCCAGCAAAACAGGGTCCCTTGGCTACACCTTC. Translating it yields CASKTGSLGYTF. The chain is built from TRBV6-1 and TRBJ1-2, with D possibly matching TRBD1 (6 bases). Germline V gene lookup returns CDR1 MNHNS and CDR2 SASEGT. The CDR3 has 12 residues. The germline V and J ends were trimmed by 7 bases and 7 bases, with 13 bases remaining between them.

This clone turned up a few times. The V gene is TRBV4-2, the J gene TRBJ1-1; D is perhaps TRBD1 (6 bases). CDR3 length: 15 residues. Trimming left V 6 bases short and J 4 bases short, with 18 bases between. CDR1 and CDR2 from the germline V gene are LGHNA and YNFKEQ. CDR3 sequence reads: CASRDNSGGGTEAFF. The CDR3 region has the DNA TGTGCCAGCAGGGATAATTCGGGGGGCGGCACTGAAGCTTTCTTT.

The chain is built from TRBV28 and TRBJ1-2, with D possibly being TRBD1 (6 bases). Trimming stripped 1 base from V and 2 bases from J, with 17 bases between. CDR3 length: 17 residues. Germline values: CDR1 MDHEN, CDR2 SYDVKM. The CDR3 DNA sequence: TGTGCCAGCAGTTTATCCCAGGGGAGATTACAGAACTATGGCTACACCTTC. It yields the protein CASSLSQGRLQNYGYTF.

CDR3: CASSDFENEQFF. In DNA form, the CDR3 reads TGCGCCAGCAGTGATTTTGAAAATGAGCAGTTCTTC. The chain recombines TRBV10-1 with TRBJ2-1; D uncertain. The length of the CDR3 is 12 residues. The V end lost 3 bases, the J end lost 7 bases, and 7 bases lay between the germline ends. Per the germline V gene, CDR1 is WNHNN and CDR2 is SYGVQD (reference sequence).

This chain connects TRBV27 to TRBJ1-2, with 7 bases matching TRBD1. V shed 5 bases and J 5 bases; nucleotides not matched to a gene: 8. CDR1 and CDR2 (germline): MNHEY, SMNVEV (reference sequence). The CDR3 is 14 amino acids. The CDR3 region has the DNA TGTGCCAGCAGTCGTCAGGGGGTTCTGTATGGCTACACCTTC. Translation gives CASSRQGVLYGYTF.

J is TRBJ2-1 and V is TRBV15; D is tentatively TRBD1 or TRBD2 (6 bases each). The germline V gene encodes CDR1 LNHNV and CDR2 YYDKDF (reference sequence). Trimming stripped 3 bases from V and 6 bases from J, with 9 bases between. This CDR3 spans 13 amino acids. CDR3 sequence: CATSSGGGNEQFF. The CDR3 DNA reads TGTGCCACCAGCAGTGGAGGGGGCAATGAGCAGTTCTTC.

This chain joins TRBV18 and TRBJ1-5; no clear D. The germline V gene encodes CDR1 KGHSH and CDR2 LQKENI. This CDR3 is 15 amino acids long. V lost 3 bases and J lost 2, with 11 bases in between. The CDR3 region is CASSPAPFGNQPQHF. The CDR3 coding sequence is TGTGCCAGCTCACCTGCCCCCTTTGGCAATCAGCCCCAGCATTTT.